This TCR beta chain was captured by sequencing in a study of cytomegalovirus exposure and HLA in healthy donors. Study findings and constraints: Many donors shared some public TCRs, even though most TCR sequences were rare. The authors later found TCR association rates varying by HLA locus, with DRB1 most and HLA-C fewest.

Primers: 60 Vbeta forward and 13 Jbeta reverse. Assay: immunoSEQ multiplex PCR; the TCRdb copy retains only in-frame clones and omits some. The sample contains a few hundred thousand clones, around four fifths of which appear only once. With regard to this clone: Its antigen remains unknown.

This TCR derives from a woman aged 35 to 49 in good health and CMV-seronegative. The sample comprised PBMCs.

CDR3 region: CASSRIGGAQVNTIYF. CDR3 nucleotide sequence: TGTGCCAGCAGCCGTATCGGGGGGGCTCAAGTCAACACCATATATTTT. This chain joins TRBV7-9 and TRBJ1-3; perhaps TRBD1 as D (6 bases). Between the trimmed V and J ends, which lost 5 bases and 7 bases, there was a span of 21 bases. Germline values: CDR1 SEHNR, CDR2 FQNEAQ (reference sequence). This CDR3 contains 16 residues.